This entry features one T cell receptor beta chain sequence. The antigen remains unidentified. TCRdb keeps only in-frame clones here, not all; method: immunoSEQ multiplex PCR. Among 9,500 to 13,000 clones listed, 67% were seen once. From germline, CDR1 is SGHRS and CDR2 YFSETQ. With 0 bases removed from V and 3 bases from J, the gap between germline ends came to 15 bases. This CDR3 comprises 16 residues. This entry is derived from a study of CD4+ T cells in melanoma. Study-wide points: Diverse differentiation states were reported for melanoma neoantigen-specific CD4+ T cells. CD8+ T cell, macrophage and B cell function reportedly correlated with neoantigen-specific CD4+ T cells.

This chain connects TRBV5-1 to TRBJ1-1; a weak D match, TRBD1 (6 bases). This clonotype originated in a human donor with melanoma. The sequenced sample was cells from a culture (not recorded whether cultured in vitro). The CDR3 DNA reads TGCGCCAGCAGCTTGGAGGGGGGAGGGACGTACACTGAAGCTTTCTTT. This sequence encodes CASSLEGGGTYTEAFF.